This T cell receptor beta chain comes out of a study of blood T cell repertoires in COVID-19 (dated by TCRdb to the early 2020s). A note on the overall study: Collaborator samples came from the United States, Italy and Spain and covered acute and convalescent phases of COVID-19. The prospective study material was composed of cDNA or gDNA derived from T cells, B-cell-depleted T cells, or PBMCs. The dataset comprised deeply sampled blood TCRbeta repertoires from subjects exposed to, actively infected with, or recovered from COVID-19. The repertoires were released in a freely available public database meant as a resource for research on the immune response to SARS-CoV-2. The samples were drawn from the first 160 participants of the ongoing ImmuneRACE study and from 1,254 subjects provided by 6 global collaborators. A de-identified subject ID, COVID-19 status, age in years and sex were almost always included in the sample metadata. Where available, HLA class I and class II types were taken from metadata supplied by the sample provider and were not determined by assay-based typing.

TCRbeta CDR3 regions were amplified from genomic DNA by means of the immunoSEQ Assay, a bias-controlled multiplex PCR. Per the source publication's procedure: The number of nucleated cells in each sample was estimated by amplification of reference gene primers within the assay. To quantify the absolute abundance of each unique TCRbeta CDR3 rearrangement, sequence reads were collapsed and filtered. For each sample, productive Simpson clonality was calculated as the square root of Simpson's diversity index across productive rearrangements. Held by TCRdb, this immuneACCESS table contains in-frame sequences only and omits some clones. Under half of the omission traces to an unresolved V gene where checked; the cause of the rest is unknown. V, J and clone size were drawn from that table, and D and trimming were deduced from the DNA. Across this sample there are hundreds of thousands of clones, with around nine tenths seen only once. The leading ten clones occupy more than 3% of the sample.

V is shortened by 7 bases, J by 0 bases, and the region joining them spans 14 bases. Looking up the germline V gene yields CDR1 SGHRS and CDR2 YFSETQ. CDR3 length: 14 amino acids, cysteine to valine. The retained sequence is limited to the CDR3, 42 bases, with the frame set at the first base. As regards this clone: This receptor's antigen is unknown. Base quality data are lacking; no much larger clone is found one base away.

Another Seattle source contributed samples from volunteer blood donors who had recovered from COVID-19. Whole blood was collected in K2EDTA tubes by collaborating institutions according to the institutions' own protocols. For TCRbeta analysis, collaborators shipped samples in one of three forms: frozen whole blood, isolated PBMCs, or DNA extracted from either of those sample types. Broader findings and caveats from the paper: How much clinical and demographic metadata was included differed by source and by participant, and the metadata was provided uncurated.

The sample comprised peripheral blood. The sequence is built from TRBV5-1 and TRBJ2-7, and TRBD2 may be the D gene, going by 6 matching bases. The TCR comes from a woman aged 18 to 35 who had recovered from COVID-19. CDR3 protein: CASEIAERSYEQYV. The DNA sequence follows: TGCGCCAGCGAAATAGCGGAGCGCTCCTACGAGCAGTACGTC.